Listed below are T cell receptor beta chains from one sample, sequenced in a study of blood T cell repertoires in COVID-19. Repertoires were generated with immunoSEQ multiplex PCR, while TCRdb's copy carries only in-frame clones and drops some. The repertoire holds 130,000 to 150,000 clones, with 80% as singletons. Sequencing used peripheral blood. All receptors come from a man in his sixties with active or convalescent COVID-19. The CDR3 runs from the conserved cysteine through the conserved F or W. Each record gives: clone size, D gene, V gene, J gene, CDR3 protein, CDR3 DNA. The D gene is left open where the match is weak. The size field is filled for only some rows; it gives once, few, many or a size class.

>NA|TRBD1|TRBV7-7|TRBJ2-2
CASSPGRGLGTGELFF
TGTGCCAGCAGCCCCGGCAGGGGGTTGGGTACCGGGGAGCTGTTTTTT
>NA|TRBD2|TRBV20-1|TRBJ2-1
CSASSGSINEQFF
TGCAGTGCTAGTAGCGGGAGTATCAATGAGCAGTTCTTC
>NA|TRBD1|TRBV6-2/TRBV6-3|TRBJ1-1
CASSEATGMNTEAFF
TGTGCCAGCAGCGAAGCGACAGGGATGAACACTGAAGCTTTCTTT
>NA|TRBD1|TRBV6-2/TRBV6-3|TRBJ1-3
CASSWGTGGPGGNTIYF
TGTGCCAGCAGTTGGGGGACAGGGGGACCAGGCGGAAACACCATATATTTT
>NA|NA|TRBV5-1|TRBJ1-5
CASSLVGGLQPQHF
TGCGCCAGCAGCTTGGTGGGAGGGCTTCAGCCCCAGCATTTT
>once|NA|TRBV9|TRBJ1-3
CASSDSHSQGGGTTGNTIYF
TGTGCCAGCAGCGATTCCCATAGTCAGGGTGGGGGGACTACTGGAAACACCATATATTTT
>NA|TRBD2|TRBV18|TRBJ2-1
CASSPQLGTSNEQFF
TGTGCCAGCTCACCACAATTAGGGACTAGTAATGAGCAGTTCTTC
>few|NA|TRBV30|TRBJ1-5
CAWRRGSNQPQHF
TGTGCCTGGAGAAGGGGGAGCAATCAGCCCCAGCATTTT
>NA|TRBD1|TRBV5-1|TRBJ1-2
CASSPGGNNYGYTF
TGCGCCAGCAGCCCAGGGGGCAATAACTATGGCTACACCTTC
>NA|NA|TRBV18|TRBJ2-1
CASSPVSGNEQFF
TGTGCCAGCTCACCGGTTTCAGGAAATGAGCAGTTCTTC
>NA|TRBD1|TRBV7-9|TRBJ1-2
CASSDLGKGQGVPNYGYTF
TGTGCCAGCAGCGACTTGGGAAAGGGACAGGGAGTTCCTAACTATGGCTACACCTTC
>once|NA|TRBV7-3|TRBJ2-7
CASSRGPRNEQYF
TGTGCCAGCAGCCGTGGGCCGCGAAACGAGCAGTACTTC
>NA|TRBD1|TRBV29-1|TRBJ2-1
CSVDSQGARYNEQFF
TGCAGCGTTGATTCACAGGGGGCGCGATACAATGAGCAGTTCTTC
>NA|TRBD2|TRBV3-1/TRBV3-2|TRBJ2-7
CASSPYSGRGNEQYF
TGTGCCAGCAGCCCCTATAGCGGGAGGGGGAACGAGCAGTACTTC
>NA|NA|TRBV23-1|TRBJ2-3
CAGPGSYTDTQYF
TGCGCCGGCCCAGGCAGTTACACAGATACGCAGTATTTT
>NA|NA|TRBV18|TRBJ1-4
CASSPPGGLREKLFF
TGTGCCAGCTCACCACCGGGGGGGCTTCGTGAAAAACTGTTTTTT
>NA|NA|TRBV18|TRBJ2-7
CASSPAGSSYDEQYF
TGTGCCAGCTCACCTGCGGGATCTAGTTACGACGAGCAGTACTTC
>NA|TRBD1|TRBV6-5|TRBJ1-2
CASSTTGGKMGYTF
TGTGCCAGCAGTACTACAGGGGGCAAAATGGGCTACACCTTC
>NA|NA|TRBV6-2/TRBV6-3|TRBJ2-5
CASSYQAVETQYF
TGTGCCAGCAGTTACCAGGCTGTGGAGACCCAGTACTTC
>NA|TRBD2|TRBV18|TRBJ2-3
CASSQLAGRTDTQYF
TGTGCCAGCTCACAGCTAGCGGGCCGCACAGATACGCAGTATTTT
>once|NA|TRBV5-1|TRBJ2-7
CASSSGQSYEQYF
TGCGCCAGCAGCTCAGGACAGTCCTACGAGCAGTACTTC
>NA|TRBD1|TRBV6-2/TRBV6-3|TRBJ1-2
CASSYGGGPNYGYTF
TGTGCCAGCAGTTACGGAGGGGGCCCTAACTATGGCTACACCTTC
>NA|TRBD2|TRBV2|TRBJ2-1
CASSAGTSGRGWVSDEQFF
TGTGCCAGCAGTGCGGGGACTAGCGGGAGGGGATGGGTAAGTGATGAGCAGTTCTTC
>NA|NA|TRBV5-6|TRBJ1-1
CASSLVLLNTEAFF
TGTGCCAGCAGCTTGGTCTTGTTGAACACTGAAGCTTTCTTT
>NA|TRBD1|TRBV11-2|TRBJ2-7
CASSTPGTGEYEQYF
TGTGCCAGCAGCACCCCCGGGACAGGGGAGTACGAGCAGTACTTC
>NA|NA|TRBV11-2|TRBJ2-1
CASSLYRAGNEQFF
TGTGCCAGCAGCTTGTACAGGGCGGGCAATGAGCAGTTCTTC
>many|NA|TRBV4-1|TRBJ2-7
CASREGREQYF
TGCGCCAGCAGAGAGGGCCGCGAGCAGTACTTC
>few|NA|TRBV5-1|TRBJ1-1
CASSLLGEDTEAFF
TGCGCCAGCAGCTTGCTGGGGGAGGACACTGAAGCTTTCTTT
>NA|TRBD2|TRBV9|TRBJ2-3
CASSPRTSGSSTDTQYF
TGTGCCAGCAGCCCCAGGACTAGCGGAAGTAGCACAGATACGCAGTATTTT
>NA|TRBD1|TRBV28|TRBJ1-1
CASSLPTHGDRLNTEAFF
TGTGCCAGCAGTTTACCCACGCACGGGGACAGGTTGAACACTGAAGCTTTCTTT
>NA|NA|TRBV10-3|TRBJ1-2
CAISEPGPGGYTF
TGTGCCATCAGTGAGCCAGGTCCTGGGGGCTACACCTTC
>NA|TRBD2|TRBV6-2/TRBV6-3|TRBJ2-7
CASSWSTSGSYEQYF
TGTGCCAGCAGTTGGTCGACTAGCGGCTCCTACGAGCAGTACTTC
>NA|NA|TRBV11-2|TRBJ2-3
CASSLAGGPDTQYF
TGTGCCAGCAGCTTAGCGGGCGGGCCAGATACGCAGTATTTT
>NA|TRBD2|TRBV6-2/TRBV6-3|TRBJ2-7
CASSSGSSSYEQYF
TGTGCCAGCAGCAGCGGGAGCAGCTCCTACGAGCAGTACTTC
>few|NA|TRBV18|TRBJ2-5
CASSLGPQSQETQYF
TGTGCCAGCTCACTAGGCCCCCAGTCACAGGAGACCCAGTACTTC
>once|NA|TRBV6-5|TRBJ1-6
CATGLNYNSPLHF
TGTGCCACAGGACTGAACTATAATTCACCCCTCCACTTT
>NA|NA|TRBV24-1|TRBJ1-5
CATSAPAGNQPQHF
TGTGCCACCAGTGCACCCGCAGGCAATCAGCCCCAGCATTTT
>NA|NA|TRBV3-1/TRBV3-2|TRBJ2-5
CASREGAETQYF
TGTGCCAGCAGGGAGGGGGCGGAGACCCAGTACTTC
>NA|TRBD1|TRBV27|TRBJ1-5
CASSSGQGGNQPQHF
TGTGCCAGCAGTTCAGGACAGGGGGGGAATCAGCCCCAGCATTTT
>NA|TRBD2|TRBV9|TRBJ2-1
CASSVEKVAGRHEQFF
TGTGCCAGCAGCGTAGAAAAGGTAGCGGGAAGACATGAGCAGTTCTTC
>NA|NA|TRBV5-6|TRBJ2-1
CASSLVGERAAEQFF
TGTGCCAGCAGCTTGGTGGGTGAGAGGGCAGCTGAGCAGTTCTTC
>NA|NA|TRBV19|TRBJ1-2
CASGGRAGFGYTF
TGTGCCAGTGGAGGCAGGGCGGGATTTGGCTACACCTTC
>NA|NA|TRBV29-1|TRBJ2-4
CSVGQGRNIQYF
TGCAGCGTTGGGCAGGGAAGGAACATTCAGTACTTC
>NA|NA|TRBV18|TRBJ1-4
CASSFAELNEKLFF
TGTGCCAGCTCCTTCGCGGAACTTAATGAAAAACTGTTTTTT
>NA|TRBD1|TRBV18|TRBJ2-2
CASSPMQDRAGELFF
TGTGCCAGCTCACCAATGCAGGACAGGGCCGGGGAGCTGTTTTTT